Following are 25 T cell receptor beta chains from one sample sequenced in a study of blood T cell repertoires in COVID-19. Clones were sequenced by immunoSEQ multiplex PCR, and TCRdb holds only the in-frame ones, with some missing. The data hold fewer than 60,000 clones, with just under 80% observed a single time. The sequencing input was peripheral blood. The receptor source for this set is a human donor in a cohort sampled during active COVID-19.

The rearrangement uses TRBV2 and TRBJ1-2; D is possibly TRBD1 (6 bases). This CDR3 is built from 12 residues. CDR1 is SNHLY, CDR2 FYNNEI, per germline. The CDR3 nucleotides read TGTGCGGGCGGGGGCAGGGCCCATGGCTACACCTTC. Protein: CAGGGRAHGYTF.

The J gene is TRBJ1-3, the V gene TRBV27; 8 positions agree with TRBD1. Trimming at V came to 4 bases and at J to 4 bases, leaving 6 bases not matched to a gene. This CDR3 region has 15 residues. CDR1 MNHEY and CDR2 SMNVEV come from the germline V gene (reference sequence). The CDR3 bases are TGTGCCAGCAGTTCTTGGACAGGGAGGGGAAACACCATATATTTT. It codes for CASSSWTGRGNTIYF.

A single count supports this clone. The chain links TRBV11-2 to TRBJ2-7; the D gene is possibly TRBD2 (5 bases). This CDR3 is 18 amino acids long. Germline assignment: CDR1 SGHAT and CDR2 FQNNGV. V shed 0 bases and J shed 5 bases, with 23 bases lying between them. CDR3 DNA: TGTGCCAGCAGCTTAGACCACCCCACTAGGGTTACGAGGAACGAGCAGTACTTC. It is translated as CASSLDHPTRVTRNEQYF.

This clone was observed once. This chain connects TRBV2 to TRBJ2-1; no clear D. Germline CDR1 and CDR2: SNHLY and FYNNEI. Trimming left V 8 bases short and J 0 bases short, with 11 bases between. CDR3 size: 14 residues. The CDR3 DNA reads TGTGCCAGCTCTTTTTATAGCTCCTACAATGAGCAGTTCTTC. This codes for CASSFYSSYNEQFF.

The chain joins TRBV10-1 to TRBJ2-3; TRBD2 is a possible D gene (7 bases). Germline loops: CDR1 WNHNN, CDR2 SYGVQD (reference sequence). V was trimmed by 0 bases and J by 5 bases, leaving 15 bases between them. CDR3 length: 16 amino acids. DNA for the CDR3: TGCGCCAGCAGTGAGTCGCGGGGGCGGGATGAAGATACGCAGTATTTT. Protein sequence: CASSESRGRDEDTQYF.

The V call is TRBV10-3, the J call TRBJ1-2; 8 nucleotides line up with TRBD1. This CDR3 contains 16 residues. The ends lost 2 bases at V and 4 bases at J; junction bases unmatched: 9. The germline CDR1 and CDR2 sequences are ENHRY and SYGVKD. The CDR3 DNA reads TGTGCCATCAGTGAGCCCTCCGGACAGGGAGGCTATGGCTACACCTTC. It encodes CAISEPSGQGGYGYTF.

The sample holds one count of this clone. V usage is TRBV4-1 and J usage is TRBJ2-3; TRBD1 is a possible D gene (6 bases). The V end lost 4 bases, the J end lost 4 bases, and 18 bases lay between the germline ends. Germline CDR1 MGHRA, CDR2 YSYEKL. The CDR3 spans 16 residues. This CDR3 reads CASSPRRQGWADTQYF. The DNA for the CDR3 is TGCGCCAGCAGCCCTCGTCGGCAGGGGTGGGCAGATACGCAGTATTTT.

The rearrangement joins TRBV7-3 to TRBJ2-1, with D possibly TRBD2 on 6 matching bases. Germline V CDR1 and CDR2: SGHTA, FQGTGA. Trimming left V 5 bases short and J 8 bases short, with 13 bases between. The CDR3 contains 13 residues. The CDR3: CASSVLALDEQFF. CDR3 nucleotide sequence: TGTGCCAGCAGCGTACTAGCTCTGGATGAGCAGTTCTTC.

V usage is TRBV3-1 (or the pseudogene TRBV3-2) and J usage is TRBJ2-3, with 12 bases identical to TRBD2. This CDR3 region has 16 residues. The J segment lost 8 bases and the V segment lost 0 bases, leaving 6 bases of the junction unmatched. The germline CDR1 and CDR2 sequences are LGHDT and YNNKEL (reference sequence). This chain's CDR3 is CASSQDGASGGATQYF. DNA for the CDR3: TGTGCCAGCAGCCAAGATGGGGCTAGCGGGGGGGCTACGCAGTATTTT.

The CDR3 loop is CASSNQGGGAEAFF. As DNA, the CDR3 is TGTGCCAGCAGCAACCAGGGAGGCGGCGCTGAAGCTTTCTTT. The chain has TRBV7-3 and TRBJ1-1; D possibly corresponds to TRBD1 (5 bases). V lost 5 bases and J lost 6, with 16 bases in between. This CDR3 has 14 amino acids. CDR1 and CDR2 (germline): SGHTA, FQGTGA.

The chain uses TRBV27 and TRBJ1-1; the match to TRBD1 covers 7 bases. This CDR3 has 16 amino acids. Germline CDR1 MNHEY, CDR2 SMNVEV (reference sequence). After removal of 4 bases from V and 4 bases from J, the junction contained 12 bases not matched to a gene. The DNA for the CDR3 is TGTGCCAGCAGTTCCCTGGACAGCAGGGGGTTCACTGAAGCTTTCTTT. This translates into CASSSLDSRGFTEAFF.

The chain carries TRBV3-1 (or the pseudogene TRBV3-2) and TRBJ1-6; D is undetermined. Trimming cost V 4 bases and J 7 bases, with 14 bases left between them. Per germline, CDR1 LGHDT and CDR2 YNNKEL (reference sequence). The CDR3 runs to 15 residues. The CDR3 sequence is CASSPVISGNSPLHF. The CDR3 DNA sequence: TGTGCCAGCAGCCCGGTAATATCCGGGAATTCACCCCTCCACTTT.

The chain has TRBV27 and TRBJ2-7; a weak D match, TRBD1 (6 bases). The CDR3 sequence is 17 residues long. The germline CDR1 and CDR2 sequences are MNHEY and SMNVEV (reference sequence). Trimming took 1 base from V and 3 from J, leaving 19 bases between them. The CDR3 bases are TGTGCCAGCAGTTTATACCCACCCTACGGGACATTCTACGAGCAGTACTTC. Translated, it gives CASSLYPPYGTFYEQYF.

The rearrangement joins TRBV27 to TRBJ2-1; 10 nucleotides line up with TRBD1. The CDR3 sequence is 15 residues long. CDR1 is MNHEY and CDR2 is SMNVEV in the germline V gene (reference sequence). V shed 4 bases, J shed 6 bases, and the junction held 6 bases outside the gene matches. The CDR3 DNA is TGTGCCAGCAGTTCCCCCGGGACAGGGGCCAATGAGCAGTTCTTC. Amino acids: CASSSPGTGANEQFF.

This clone was observed a handful of times. The gene calls are TRBV18 and TRBJ1-2, with TRBD1 as a possible D gene (5 bases). Germline CDR1 KGHSH, CDR2 LQKENI. The CDR3 consists of 13 residues. Trimming left V 6 bases short and J 7 bases short, with 15 bases between. CDR3 DNA sequence: TGTGCCAGCTCCTCGGAGGGGTTAGGTGGCTACACCTTC. Its protein is CASSSEGLGGYTF.

This rearrangement joins TRBV11-2 to TRBJ1-1; D remains unclear. The germline gives CDR1 SGHAT, CDR2 FQNNGV. The length of the CDR3 is 13 residues. V dropped 2 bases and J dropped 0 bases, with 4 bases sitting between them. CDR3 loop: CASSLLMNTEAFF. In nucleotides, the CDR3 is TGTGCCAGCAGCTTATTAATGAACACTGAAGCTTTCTTT.

This clone was counted only a few times. This chain uses TRBV27 with TRBJ1-5, with D perhaps matching TRBD1 (5 bases). With 5 bases removed from V and 7 bases from J, the gap between germline ends came to 15 bases. The CDR3 length is 14 residues. CDR1 MNHEY and CDR2 SMNVEV come from the germline V gene (reference sequence). DNA for the CDR3: TGTGCCAGCAGTCCCCAACGGACATGGCAGCCCCAGCATTTT. It translates to CASSPQRTWQPQHF.

This clone occurred once. Other DNA sequences from this sample encode an identical CDR3 as well. The genes are TRBV11-3 and TRBJ1-2; TRBD1 is a possible D gene (6 bases). V was trimmed by 4 bases and J by 8 bases, leaving 11 bases between them. Germline-derived CDR1 and CDR2 are SGHNT and YENEEA. This CDR3 contains 12 residues. The DNA for the CDR3 is TGTGCCAGCAGCTCAGGGGAAAGAGGCTACACCTTC. Residues: CASSSGERGYTF.

The V gene is TRBV5-1, the J gene TRBJ2-2; 7 bases fit TRBD2. CDR3 length: 16 amino acids. Unmatched junction bases numbered 9, after V lost 1 base and J lost 6 bases. Germline CDR1 SGHRS, CDR2 YFSETQ. The CDR3 region has the DNA TGCGCCAGCAGCTTGCCCAGCGGGGCCATGGCCGGGGAGCTGTTTTTT. It codes for CASSLPSGAMAGELFF.

This clone appeared a few times. V and J are TRBV30 and TRBJ1-1; 7 nucleotides align to TRBD1. The CDR3 sequence is 13 residues long. The germline CDR1 and CDR2 sequences are GTSNPN and SVGIG (reference sequence). The junction had 9 bases not matched to a gene; V was cut back by 7 bases and J by 4 bases. The CDR3 sequence: CAYSRGGPTEAFF. CDR3 sequence (DNA): TGTGCCTACTCGAGAGGGGGCCCCACTGAAGCTTTCTTT.

The chain carries TRBV5-1 and TRBJ2-3; 9 bases line up with TRBD2. The V gene end was trimmed by 5 bases and the J gene end by 4 bases; junction bases not matched to a gene: 14. CDR1 is SGHRS and CDR2 is YFSETQ in the germline V gene. The CDR3 totals 17 residues. The CDR3 DNA sequence: TGCGCCAGCAGTATAGCGGGGGCGCTTCCCTTTGCAGATACGCAGTATTTT. It translates to CASSIAGALPFADTQYF.

The genes are TRBV12-3 or TRBV12-4 and TRBJ2-2, with D uncertain. The CDR3 spans 12 residues. V lost 7 bases to trimming and J lost 4 bases, with 7 bases between them. In nucleotides, the CDR3 is TGTGCCAGCACGTTGGCCACCGGGGAGCTGTTTTTT. Its translation is CASTLATGELFF.

The chain employs TRBV19 and TRBJ2-1, with TRBD1 as a possible D gene (6 bases). V was trimmed by 5 bases and J by 10 bases, leaving 12 bases between them. Per germline, CDR1 LNHDA and CDR2 SQIVND (reference sequence). CDR3 length equals 12 residues. The CDR3 nucleotides are TGTGCCAGTAGTCTCCGTCAGGGGGAGCAGTTCTTC. Encoded protein: CASSLRQGEQFF.

The rearrangement uses TRBV19 and TRBJ1-2; D not certain. CDR1 and CDR2 from the germline V gene are LNHDA and SQIVND (reference sequence). There are 13 residues in the CDR3. V shed 7 bases and J shed 0 bases, with 9 bases lying between them. The CDR3 is CASNREANYGYTF. The CDR3, as DNA: TGTGCCAGTAATCGGGAGGCTAACTATGGCTACACCTTC.

The rearrangement links TRBV7-2 to TRBJ1-3; 9 bases are a match to TRBD1. This CDR3 has 14 amino acids. Germline V gene data show CDR1 as SGHTA and CDR2 as FQGNSA. V lost 5 bases to trimming and J lost 4 bases; unmatched junction nucleotides: 3. Here the CDR3 DNA reads TGTGCCAGCAGCCTACAGGGGGCGGGAAACACCATATATTTT. It is translated as CASSLQGAGNTIYF.